This T cell receptor (beta chain) was found in a study of T cells in Graves' hyperthyroidism and ophthalmopathy. The study's findings and limits: In simple terms, a model built on 13 V-J features told ophthalmopathy apart from stable hyperthyroidism.

J gave up 5 bases and V 5 bases, and 4 bases lay outside the gene matches. The germline gives CDR1 DFQATT, CDR2 SNEGSKA (reference sequence). This CDR3 comprises 13 residues. This clonotype was seen repeatedly, ten times or more. Its antigen is unidentified. RNA transcripts served as the template for amplifying TCR beta CDR3 regions. HTBI primers were the set used in a first-round RT-PCR of the TCR CDR3. TCRdb independently ran MiXCR on the multiplex PCR reads; one entry per CDR3 protein. The data contain a few hundred thousand distinct CDR3 sequences, more than 13% of them seen just once; the ten biggest clones take up less than 35%.

The rearrangement links TRBV20-1 to TRBJ1-5; 9 bases line up with TRBD1. The clonotype originates from a woman in her thirties with Graves' hyperthyroidism. Sequenced sample: blood. The CDR3 DNA reads as TGCAGTGCTGGGGACAGGGTAGATCAGCCCCAGCATTTT. It codes for CSAGDRVDQPQHF.